These T cell receptor beta chains were read from a single sample in a study of CD8 T cells in ankylosing spondylitis. TCRdb passed the 5' RACE reads through MiXCR, listing each CDR3 protein once. The sample holds about 330,000 distinct CDR3 sequences, 7.5% to 9% seen once. Sample: blood, either unsorted or a sorted T cell fraction (not recorded which). The receptors were sampled from a male donor with ankylosing spondylitis. The CDR3 runs from the conserved cysteine through the conserved F or W. Size values are once, few and many counts, or a class for expanded clones, and some rows have none.

size	V	J	CDR3
few	TRBV20-1	TRBJ1-2	CSAWRDGNYGYTF
NA	TRBV2	TRBJ2-7	CASRLGSASYEQYF
many	TRBV11-2	TRBJ2-7	CASSIRVRSYEQYF
NA	TRBV4-1	TRBJ2-7	CASSSPDRLRSKEQYF
NA	TRBV5-1	TRBJ2-3	CASSFPEGTDTQYF
many	TRBV6-1	TRBJ2-1	CASNRQGSYNEQFF
few	TRBV25-1	TRBJ2-3	CASSTQGTDPQYF
many	TRBV6-2/TRBV6-3	TRBJ2-7	CASTLAGTRVYYEQYF
NA	TRBV12-3/TRBV12-4	TRBJ1-5	CASIPSGGSNQPQHF
few	TRBV7-2	TRBJ2-3	CASSWGQGGDTQYF
many	TRBV5-6	TRBJ2-3	CASSRRLSGLSDTQYF
few	TRBV4-3	TRBJ1-1	CASSHLQANQPEAFF
NA	TRBV5-1	TRBJ1-6	CASSADPNSPLHF
NA	TRBV6-5	TRBJ2-3	CASSYLLGTQYF
many	TRBV12-3/TRBV12-4	TRBJ1-5	CASSLLDQPQHF
few	TRBV27	TRBJ2-1	CASSIRSSYNEQFF
many	TRBV4-3	TRBJ2-3	CASSQGGAGDTQYF
many	TRBV20-1	TRBJ2-7	CSARAATSGGRYEQYF
many	TRBV11-2	TRBJ2-3	CASNRGPGTDTQYF
NA	TRBV5-6	TRBJ2-5	CASSWGPREETQYF
many	TRBV11-2	TRBJ2-7	CASSPPGRSIYEQYF
NA	TRBV4-3	TRBJ2-5	CASSQESGQGAETQYF
few	TRBV19	TRBJ2-6	CASSIPGQKFSGANVLTF
few	TRBV5-1	TRBJ2-3	CASSPPPRGAGADTQYF
few	TRBV20-1	TRBJ2-5	CSATSGGGRPTKTQYF
NA	TRBV6-5	TRBJ1-3	CASSTADTIYF
many	TRBV29-1	TRBJ1-1	CSGDRGNSEAFF
NA	TRBV3-1	TRBJ2-2	CASSPAGGTGELFF
few	TRBV9	TRBJ1-4	CASSATGGANEKLFF
NA	TRBV6-5	TRBJ2-7	CASSYSTGLAGEQYF
few	TRBV2	TRBJ1-4	CASSQDLQRELFF
few	TRBV12-3/TRBV12-4	TRBJ1-6	CASSRGRTGRSPLHF
many	TRBV7-2	TRBJ1-5	CASSNKQGLNQPQHF
few	TRBV10-3	TRBJ2-5	CAISGTSVETQYF
few	TRBV7-9	TRBJ1-6	CASSLGDRINSPLHF
few	TRBV18	TRBJ2-7	CASSPTVTSGTYEQYF
many	TRBV7-3	TRBJ2-3	CASSLIAGDTDTQYF
few	TRBV20-1	TRBJ1-1	CSAPNAGTGDTEAFF
NA	TRBV18	TRBJ2-2	CASSPRGHANTGELFF
few	TRBV29-1	TRBJ1-1	CSVRQGVGGTEAFF